This TCR beta chain was recovered during a study of response to subunit inactivated influenza vaccine (dated by TCRdb to 2016 to 2018). As for the study more broadly: The study used deep quantitative T cell receptor repertoire profiling to track responses to a trivalent subunit inactivated influenza vaccine. The research as a whole found: It was suggested by the authors that each seasonal influenza vaccination may recruit only a limited number of new T cells.

The library relied on RT-PCR. The instrument given in TCRdb is Illumina HiSeq 2500. The public reads were reanalyzed by TCRdb: fastp trimming at Q25, MiXCR alignment, in-frame beta chains only. A single entry per CDR3 protein holds the most common genes and DNA from its merged rows. Recorded for this sample are about 650,000 distinct CDR3 sequences; 12% to 15% of them occurred a single time. The ten largest clones take up less than 9% of the sample. Ends trimmed: V by 2 bases, J by 5 bases; bases unmatched to a gene: 8. The germline V gene sets CDR1 to ENHRY and CDR2 to SYGVKD. Taken from cysteine to phenylalanine, the CDR3 has 15 residues. The read is trimmed to its CDR3 DNA, 45 bases read in frame from base 1. There are a few counts of this clonotype. Its antigen has not been determined. Within one base of it there is no much larger clone, and no base qualities were kept.

This receptor was taken from a man in his fifties who received an inactivated influenza vaccine. Donor details come from another sample of the same person, matched by shared clones. Sample: PBMCs from blood, taken 14 to 15 days before vaccination. The rearranged chain carries TRBV10-3 and TRBJ2-7, with 8 bases matching TRBD1. The CDR3 loop reads CAISERGQGRDEQYF. The sequence in DNA is TGTGCCATCAGTGAGCGAGGACAGGGCCGCGACGAGCAGTACTTC.